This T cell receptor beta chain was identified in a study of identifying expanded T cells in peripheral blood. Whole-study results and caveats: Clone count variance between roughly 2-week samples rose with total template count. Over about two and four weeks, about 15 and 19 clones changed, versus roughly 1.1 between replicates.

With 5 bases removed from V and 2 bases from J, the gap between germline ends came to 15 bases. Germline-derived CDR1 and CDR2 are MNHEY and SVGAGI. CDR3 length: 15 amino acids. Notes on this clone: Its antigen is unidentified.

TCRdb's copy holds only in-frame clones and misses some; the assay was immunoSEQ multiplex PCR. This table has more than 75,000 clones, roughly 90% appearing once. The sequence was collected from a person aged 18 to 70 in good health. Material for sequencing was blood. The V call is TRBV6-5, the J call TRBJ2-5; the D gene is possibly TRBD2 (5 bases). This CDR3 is CASSPRESGQETQYF. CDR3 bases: TGTGCCAGCAGTCCCCGGGAAAGCGGTCAAGAGACCCAGTACTTC.